The rows below give T cell receptor beta chains drawn from one sample of a study of blood T cell repertoires in COVID-19. Sequencing was performed with immunoSEQ multiplex PCR; in TCRdb, only in-frame clones are kept and a portion is missing. The profile shows roughly 200,000 clones, about 87% of them singletons. The source material was PBMCs or T cells enriched from blood (not recorded which). Receptors were obtained from a woman aged 25 to 39 who had recovered from COVID-19. The CDR3 runs from the conserved cysteine through the conserved F or W. D genes are given only for firm matches. Expanded clones get a size class; other rows say once, few or many, or leave the size out.

j_call d_call v_call clone_size cdr3_nt cdr3_aa
TRBJ2-3 TRBD2 TRBV2 NA TGTGCCAGCAGTGAATGGGGGGGAGGCACAGATACGCAGTATTTT CASSEWGGGTDTQYF
TRBJ2-5 TRBD2 TRBV6-2/TRBV6-3 NA TGTGCCAGCAGTGGCTTTAGGACTAGCGGCCAAGCAGAGACCCAGTACTTC CASSGFRTSGQAETQYF
TRBJ2-2 NA TRBV7-9 few TGTGCCAGCCTAACAGGGCCTCGGAACACCGGGGAGCTGTTTTTT CASLTGPRNTGELFF
TRBJ2-7 TRBD1 TRBV5-4 NA TGTGCCAGCAAAGAAGACAGGGGGACCTACGAGCAGTACTTC CASKEDRGTYEQYF
TRBJ1-5 NA TRBV7-8 NA TGTGCCAGCAGCTTAGACGGTGGGCCCCAGCATTTT CASSLDGGPQHF
TRBJ2-7 NA TRBV5-1 NA TGCGCCAGCAGCTCTACAGACGAGCAGTACTTC CASSSTDEQYF
TRBJ1-2 NA TRBV27 NA TGTGCCAGCAGTTTGTCCGGGGGGACCTATGGCTACACCTTC CASSLSGGTYGYTF
TRBJ1-2 TRBD1 TRBV5-4 few TGTGCCAGCAGCTTAGAACCGGGACAGGGTTTCTATGGCTACACCTTC CASSLEPGQGFYGYTF
TRBJ1-1 NA TRBV7-9 NA TGTGCCAGCAGCCCCTACGACAGGCCATTGAACACTGAAGCTTTCTTT CASSPYDRPLNTEAFF
TRBJ1-1 NA TRBV4-3 NA TGCGCCAGCAGCCAAGTAGAAGGGGTTGGTGAAGCTTTCTTT CASSQVEGVGEAFF
TRBJ2-7 TRBD1 TRBV7-2 NA TGTGCCAGCAGCTTAGAGGGGGCGGCCTACGAGCAGTACTTC CASSLEGAAYEQYF
TRBJ1-5 NA TRBV15 NA TGTGCCACCAGCAGAGGACGGGCTGGAGGGGTTTACAATCAGCCCCAGCATTTT CATSRGRAGGVYNQPQHF
TRBJ1-2 NA TRBV5-8 NA TGTGCCAGCAGCTTGTGGGGGGACGGCTACACCTTC CASSLWGDGYTF
TRBJ1-2 NA TRBV7-2 NA TGTGCCAGCAGCTTAGCGGGGGCAGCGCACACCTTC CASSLAGAAHTF
TRBJ1-5 NA TRBV19 NA TGTGCCAGTAACTCCGGGGGTAGTTATAGCAATCAGCCCCAGCATTTT CASNSGGSYSNQPQHF
TRBJ2-1 NA TRBV18 few TGTGCCAGCTCACCACTTTCACGGAGCTCCTACAATGAGCAGTTCTTC CASSPLSRSSYNEQFF
TRBJ2-5 TRBD1 TRBV5-1 NA TGCGCCAGCAGTACAGGGGGAGGCGAGACCCAGTACTTC CASSTGGGETQYF
TRBJ2-1 NA TRBV11-2 NA TGTGCCAGCAGCTTAGGCAGGGCATGGGGACAGTTCTTC CASSLGRAWGQFF
TRBJ1-1 NA TRBV24-1 NA TGTGCCACCAGGAACAGAAAGAACACTGAAGCTTTCTTT CATRNRKNTEAFF
TRBJ1-2 TRBD1 TRBV7-2 once TGTGCCAGCAGCTTAGCGGCAGGACAGGCCTATGGCTACACCTTC CASSLAAGQAYGYTF
TRBJ1-5 NA TRBV4-2 NA TGTGCCAGCAGCCGCGGACAGACTAATCAGCCCCAGCATTTT CASSRGQTNQPQHF
TRBJ1-1 NA TRBV6-5 NA TGTGCCAGCATCTTGGACAGTATGAACACTGAAGCTTTCTTT CASILDSMNTEAFF
TRBJ1-3 NA TRBV14 NA TGTGCCAGCAGCCAAAACAGGGTTCCTGGAAACACCATATATTTT CASSQNRVPGNTIYF